One sample yielded the 21 T cell receptor beta chains listed below, sequenced in a study of shared clonotypes between healthy human individuals. Sequencing was performed with immunoSEQ multiplex PCR; in TCRdb, only in-frame clones are kept and a portion is missing. The repertoire includes about 680,000 clones, 60% to 80% of them detected once, and under 2% sits in the top ten. Material for sequencing was memory CD4+ T cells sorted from blood. Indicated subset: CD45RA-negative fraction. Source of these receptors: a woman aged 25 to 45 in good health.

The V gene is TRBV4-1, the J gene TRBJ2-2; D is unclear. This CDR3 spans 13 amino acids. The V and J ends lost 6 bases and 2 bases respectively, with 7 bases between them. Germline V gene lookup returns CDR1 MGHRA and CDR2 YSYEKL. CDR3 protein: CASRPYNTGELFF. Written as DNA, the CDR3 is TGCGCCAGCAGACCATATAACACCGGGGAGCTGTTTTTT.

V gene TRBV19 combines with J gene TRBJ1-5; no clear D gene. This CDR3 is 13 amino acids long. V was trimmed by 5 bases and J by 4 bases, leaving 9 bases between them. The germline V gene encodes CDR1 LNHDA and CDR2 SQIVND (reference sequence). The CDR3 sequence: CASSSKGNQPQHF. CDR3 in DNA: TGTGCCAGTAGTTCAAAGGGTAATCAGCCCCAGCATTTT.

The J gene is TRBJ2-1, the V gene TRBV4-2; 8 positions agree with TRBD2. CDR1 and CDR2 (germline): LGHNA, YNFKEQ. Trimming removed 0 bases from V and 4 bases from J; junction bases left unmatched: 8. The length of the CDR3 is 17 residues. CDR3 protein: CASSQDEAGGDYNEQFF. The CDR3 nucleotides are TGTGCCAGCAGCCAAGATGAGGCGGGAGGAGATTACAATGAGCAGTTCTTC.

CDR3 residues: CASSRTAVGRSDTQYF. The CDR3 bases are TGCGCCAGCAGCCGAACAGCGGTGGGGAGGTCAGATACGCAGTATTTT. V is TRBV4-1 and J is TRBJ2-3; weak D call: TRBD2 (6 bases). Germline V gives CDR1 MGHRA, CDR2 YSYEKL. V was shortened by 4 bases and J by 4 bases, with 18 bases between the two germline ends. This CDR3 region has 16 residues.

This clone was picked up many times. The rearrangement joins TRBV21-1 to TRBJ1-2. TRBV21-1 is flagged as a pseudogene. This CDR3 comprises 12 residues. CDR3: CASDGLVEGYTF. Written as DNA, the CDR3 is TGTGCCAGCGACGGACTCGTTGAGGGCTACACCTTC.

The count of this clone is one. The V and J genes are TRBV7-3 and TRBJ2-1; D is possibly TRBD1 (6 bases). CDR3 length: 12 amino acids. Trimming cost V 6 bases and J 6 bases, with 9 bases left between them. The V gene's germline CDR1 is SGHTA and CDR2 FQGTGA. The CDR3 DNA reads TGTGCCAGCAGGGGGGCCCTCAATGAGCAGTTCTTC. Amino acid sequence: CASRGALNEQFF.

The chain is built from TRBV19 and TRBJ1-2, with D perhaps TRBD1 (6 bases). CDR1 is LNHDA, CDR2 SQIVND, per germline (reference sequence). V lost 6 bases and J lost 8, with 19 bases in between. CDR3 length: 14 residues. CDR3 sequence: CASRRQDPRGGYTF. The CDR3 DNA reads as TGTGCCAGTAGGAGACAGGACCCAAGGGGAGGCTACACCTTC.

This clone came up once. This chain uses TRBV7-2 with TRBJ2-1, with D uncertain. V lost 1 base and J 4 bases, leaving 14 bases between the germline ends. The CDR3 contains 16 residues. Germline V gene lookup returns CDR1 SGHTA and CDR2 FQGNSA. The DNA of the CDR3 is TGTGCCAGCAGCTTAGGTGCGGTTGCTGCGTACAATGAGCAGTTCTTC. Protein product: CASSLGAVAAYNEQFF.

The chain joins TRBV10-3 to TRBJ1-1; D is unclear. CDR1 and CDR2 from the germline V gene are ENHRY and SYGVKD. Deletions cut 11 bases from V and 2 bases from J, with 15 bases between. The CDR3 is 13 amino acids. This CDR3 reads CASRDGPNTEAFF. CDR3 DNA sequence: TGTGCCTCTCGCGACGGTCCCAACACTGAAGCTTTCTTT.

The chain has TRBV2 and TRBJ2-1, with 10 bases that match TRBD2. The CDR3 sequence is 15 residues long. Unmatched junction bases numbered 6, after V lost 2 bases and J lost 8 bases. Germline loops: CDR1 SNHLY, CDR2 FYNNEI. DNA for the CDR3: TGTGCCAGCAGTGAACGACTAGCGGGTTTCCATGAGCAGTTCTTC. This sequence encodes CASSERLAGFHEQFF.

This clone showed up just once. The chain employs TRBV19 and TRBJ1-1; D is unclear. The CDR3 spans 14 residues. Germline V gives CDR1 LNHDA, CDR2 SQIVND (reference sequence). V gave up 11 bases and J gave up 5 bases, with 21 bases separating them. The CDR3 loop is CASKRLPLGTEAFF. The CDR3 bases are TGTGCCTCCAAGAGATTACCCCTAGGGACTGAAGCTTTCTTT.

The chain couples TRBV6-6 to TRBJ1-1, with D unresolved. The CDR3 covers 15 residues. V lost 0 bases, J lost 3 bases, and 11 bases lay in between. The germline CDR1 and CDR2 sequences are MNHNY and SVGAGI (reference sequence). DNA for the CDR3: TGTGCCAGCAGTTACTCAGAGGGTGGGTACACTGAAGCTTTCTTT. It yields the protein CASSYSEGGYTEAFF.

CDR3 in amino acids: CATSRGGTSGRHEQFF. In nucleotides, the CDR3 is TGTGCCACCAGCAGAGGGGGGACTAGCGGGAGGCATGAGCAGTTCTTC. The chain carries TRBV15 and TRBJ2-1, with TRBD2 matching 15 bases. Germline CDR1 reads LNHNV; CDR2 reads YYDKDF (reference sequence). The CDR3 has 16 amino acids. V was clipped by 1 base and J by 8 bases; unmatched bases: 3.

This chain uses TRBV6-1 with TRBJ2-7; no reliable D call. This CDR3 contains 13 residues. Between the trimmed V and J ends, which lost 6 bases and 0 bases, there was a span of 9 bases. Germline CDR1 MNHNS, CDR2 SASEGT. In DNA form, the CDR3 reads TGTGCCAGCAGAAAGACCCACTCCTACGAGCAGTACTTC. It yields the protein CASRKTHSYEQYF.

This clone was detected only once. The V gene is TRBV13, the J gene TRBJ2-5; D gene uncertain. Deletions cut 8 bases from V and 4 bases from J, with 8 bases between. Germline CDR1 is PRHDT and CDR2 is FYEKMQ (reference sequence). The CDR3 covers 11 residues. The CDR3 reads CASSVGETQYF. In DNA form, the CDR3 reads TGTGCCAGCTCTGTGGGAGAGACCCAGTACTTC.

J is TRBJ1-5 and V is TRBV27; possibly TRBD1 for D (6 bases). The V gene's germline CDR1 is MNHEY and CDR2 SMNVEV (reference sequence). The V and J ends lost 4 bases and 3 bases respectively, with 13 bases between them. The CDR3 sequence is 15 residues long. The CDR3 protein is CASSSQGRVNQPQHF. CDR3 DNA: TGTGCCAGCAGTTCCCAGGGGAGGGTCAATCAGCCCCAGCATTTT.

The chain couples TRBV5-1 to TRBJ2-1; 7 positions match TRBD1. Germline V lookup: CDR1 SGHRS, CDR2 YFSETQ. This CDR3 has 14 amino acids. The V segment lost 5 bases and the J segment 6 bases; nucleotides outside the gene matches: 8. The CDR3 reads CASRHETGINEQFF. CDR3 sequence (DNA): TGCGCCAGCAGACACGAGACAGGGATCAATGAGCAGTTCTTC.

This clone has just one count. This chain uses TRBV29-1 with TRBJ2-3; D possibly corresponds to TRBD2 (5 bases). Germline V gene data show CDR1 as SQVTM and CDR2 as ANQGSEA. The V end lost 4 bases, the J end lost 5 bases, and 10 bases lay between the germline ends. This CDR3 spans 12 amino acids. CDR3: CSVADRGDTQYF. The CDR3 DNA reads as TGCAGCGTTGCGGACCGGGGAGATACGCAGTATTTT.

V and J are TRBV23-1 and TRBJ1-2, with D unresolved. TRBV23-1 is recorded as an ORF, its role being uncertain. CDR3 length equals 16 residues. Trimming removed 3 bases from V and 5 bases from J, with 19 bases in between. Written as DNA, the CDR3 is TGCGCCAGCAGTCAGCCCCGAATCGGGGTAAGATATGGCTACACCTTC. Protein sequence: CASSQPRIGVRYGYTF.

The rearrangement joins TRBV6-6 to TRBJ2-1, with D perhaps matching TRBD2 (5 bases). This CDR3 is 13 amino acids long. The germline V gene has CDR1 MNHNY and CDR2 SVGAGI (reference sequence). V lost 5 bases and J lost 3, with 8 bases in between. The chain's CDR3 is CASSPDYYNEQFF. As DNA, the CDR3 is TGTGCCAGCAGTCCCGACTACTACAATGAGCAGTTCTTC.

This clone came up a few times. The V gene is TRBV19, the J gene TRBJ2-7; 7 bases line up with TRBD1. This CDR3 spans 16 amino acids. Germline V gene data show CDR1 as LNHDA and CDR2 as SQIVND (reference sequence). V was clipped by 3 bases and J by 4 bases; unmatched bases: 12. This CDR3 reads CASSILKSGTAYEQYF. The CDR3 DNA sequence: TGTGCCAGTAGTATCTTGAAATCCGGGACAGCTTACGAGCAGTACTTC. Looking up the rest from reference TRBV19 and TRBJ2-7 gives the full variable domain: DGGITQSPKYLFRKEGQNVTLSCEQNLNHDAMYWYRQDPGQGLRLIYYSQIVNDFQKGDIAEGYSVSREKKESFPLTVTSAQKNPTAFYLCASSILKSGTAYEQYFGPGTRLTVT.